The sequence of this T cell receptor beta chain was determined in a study of cytomegalovirus exposure and HLA in healthy donors. The PCR ran on 60 Vbeta and 13 Jbeta primers. Sequencing was performed with immunoSEQ multiplex PCR; in TCRdb, only in-frame clones are kept and a portion is missing. The sample includes tens of thousands of clones, approximately 74% seen only once; the top ten take 22%. V was clipped by 3 bases and J by 6 bases; unmatched bases: 3. Per germline, CDR1 ENHRY and CDR2 SYGVKD. The CDR3 runs 13 residues. This clone was recorded a few times. The V call is TRBV10-3, the J call TRBJ2-3, with TRBD2 matching 7 bases. Sequences were obtained from PBMCs. This receptor was obtained from a woman in her thirties in good health and CMV-seropositive. CDR3: CAISEERDDTQYF. The CDR3 coding sequence is TGTGCCATCAGTGAAGAGCGGGATGATACGCAGTATTTT.